This TCR beta chain was found in a study of blood T cell repertoires in COVID-19. Overall study: COVID-19 samples, acute and convalescent, were from the United States, Italy and Spain. PBMCs, B-cell-depleted T cells, or T cells provided the cDNA or gDNA that made up the material.

Trimming took 5 bases from V and 3 from J; bases not matched to a gene: 7. Germline V gives CDR1 SGHVS, CDR2 FQNEAQ. The CDR3 extends over 15 amino acids. In the study's own analysis: Counts of nucleated cells, estimated from reference gene primer amplification, were obtained. Sequencing was performed with immunoSEQ multiplex PCR; in TCRdb, only in-frame clones are kept and a portion is missing. D and trimming were read from the DNA, whereas the V and J calls and clone size are those reported in that table. Of 200,000 to 250,000 clones in the sample, 88% were seen once. The chain uses TRBV7-8 and TRBJ2-1; 7 nucleotides match TRBD1. This TCR came from a woman aged 55-69 years with acute or convalescent COVID-19. Sample: peripheral blood. CDR3 DNA: TGTGCCAGCAGCCCCCGGGACAGAAACTACAATGAGCAGTTCTTC. It yields the protein CASSPRDRNYNEQFF.